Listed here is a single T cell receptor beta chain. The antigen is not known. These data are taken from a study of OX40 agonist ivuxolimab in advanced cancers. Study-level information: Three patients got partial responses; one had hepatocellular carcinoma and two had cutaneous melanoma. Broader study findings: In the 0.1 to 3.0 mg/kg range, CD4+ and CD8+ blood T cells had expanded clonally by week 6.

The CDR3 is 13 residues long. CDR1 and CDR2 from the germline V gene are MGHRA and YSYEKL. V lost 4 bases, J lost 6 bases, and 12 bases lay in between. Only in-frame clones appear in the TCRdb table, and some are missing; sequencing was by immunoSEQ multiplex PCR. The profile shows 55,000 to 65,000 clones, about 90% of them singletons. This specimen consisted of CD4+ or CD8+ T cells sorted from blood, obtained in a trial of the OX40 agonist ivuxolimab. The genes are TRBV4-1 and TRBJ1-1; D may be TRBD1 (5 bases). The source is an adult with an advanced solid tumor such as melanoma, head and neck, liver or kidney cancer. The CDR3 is CASSPPGLAEAFF. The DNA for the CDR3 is TGCGCCAGCAGCCCCCCAGGGTTGGCTGAAGCTTTCTTT.